A single sample is the source of the 24 T cell receptor beta chains below, sequenced in a study of cytomegalovirus exposure and HLA in healthy donors. TCRdb keeps only in-frame clones here, not all; method: immunoSEQ multiplex PCR. The sample lists about 180,000 clones, around nine tenths occurring once. The specimen sequenced was PBMCs. These receptors were collected from a woman under 40 in good health and CMV-seronegative.

This chain uses TRBV13 with TRBJ1-1; possibly TRBD1 for D (5 bases). From germline, CDR1 is PRHDT and CDR2 FYEKMQ (reference sequence). V lost 1 base, J lost 3 bases, and 9 bases lay in between. The CDR3 has 14 amino acids. The CDR3 DNA is TGTGCCAGCAGCTTAGCCTCGGGGGACACTGAAGCTTTCTTT. This sequence encodes CASSLASGDTEAFF.

The gene calls are TRBV6-5 and TRBJ1-1; 8 bases are shared with TRBD1. After removal of 2 bases from V and 3 bases from J, the junction contained 5 bases not matched to a gene. The CDR3 runs to 15 residues. The germline V gene has CDR1 MNHEY and CDR2 SVGAGI. CDR3 in DNA: TGTGCCAGCAGTTACCGACAGGGGTCGGACACTGAAGCTTTCTTT. This codes for CASSYRQGSDTEAFF.

The chain has TRBV6-1 and TRBJ2-6; perhaps TRBD2 as D (5 bases). Trimming pared 11 bases from V and 2 bases from J, leaving 16 bases between. This CDR3 comprises 15 residues. Per the germline V gene, CDR1 is MNHNS and CDR2 is SASEGT. The DNA of the CDR3 is TGTGCCGCCGCAGCGGTAGAAACTGGGGCCAACGTCCTGACTTTC. It yields the protein CAAAAVETGANVLTF.

This clone came up a few times. This chain connects TRBV6-6 to TRBJ1-1; 8 bases map to TRBD1. This CDR3 contains 13 residues. Looked up from germline, CDR1 is MNHNY and CDR2 is SVGAGI (reference sequence). After removal of 6 bases from V and 4 bases from J, the junction contained 4 bases not matched to a gene. In nucleotides, the CDR3 is TGTGCCAGCAGATCTACAGGGGGCACTGAAGCTTTCTTT. Protein sequence: CASRSTGGTEAFF.

The rearrangement uses TRBV5-1 and TRBJ2-2; D may be TRBD1 (5 bases). Germline values: CDR1 SGHRS, CDR2 YFSETQ. The length of the CDR3 is 14 residues. Trimming removed 5 bases at V and 1 base at J, with 9 bases between. The CDR3 loop reads CASRDKMNTGELFF. In DNA, the CDR3 is TGCGCCAGCAGGGACAAAATGAACACCGGGGAGCTGTTTTTT.

The rearrangement joins TRBV6-1 to TRBJ2-1, with TRBD1 identical over 8 bases. V dropped 1 base and J dropped 3; count of bases not matched to a gene: 2. This CDR3 contains 15 residues. Per the germline V gene, CDR1 is MNHNS and CDR2 is SASEGT. The CDR3 sequence is CASSEGQGSYNEQFF. Here the CDR3 DNA reads TGTGCCAGCAGTGAAGGACAGGGGAGCTACAATGAGCAGTTCTTC.

V usage is TRBV4-1 and J usage is TRBJ1-3, with 8 bases fitting TRBD1. V shed 0 bases and J 4 bases; nucleotides not matched to a gene: 8. Per germline, CDR1 MGHRA and CDR2 YSYEKL. There are 17 residues in the CDR3. CDR3 DNA sequence: TGCGCCAGCAGCCAAGATCGGGCAGGGGGCTTGGGAAACACCATATATTTT. Translation: CASSQDRAGGLGNTIYF.

V usage is TRBV5-1 and J usage is TRBJ1-2; D gene uncertain. Germline V gene lookup returns CDR1 SGHRS and CDR2 YFSETQ. V was cut by 0 bases and J by 0 bases, with 6 bases left in between. The CDR3 totals 14 residues. The CDR3 nucleotides are TGCGCCAGCAGCTTGGAGAGGACTAACTATGGCTACACCTTC. Translation gives CASSLERTNYGYTF.

The genes are TRBV9 and TRBJ1-4, with TRBD1 matching 8 bases. CDR1 is SGDLS, CDR2 YYNGEE, per germline. Trimming cost V 4 bases and J 3 bases; bases outside gene matches: 5. The CDR3 runs to 15 residues. CDR3 region: CASSTEQGANEKLFF. Written as DNA, the CDR3 is TGTGCCAGCAGCACAGAACAGGGGGCTAATGAAAAACTGTTTTTT.

This chain uses TRBV5-6 with TRBJ2-1, with 10 bases that match TRBD2. V lost 2 bases to trimming and J lost 8 bases; unmatched junction nucleotides: 10. Germline values: CDR1 SGHDT, CDR2 YYEEEE. The CDR3 spans 16 residues. The CDR3 coding sequence is TGTGCCAGCAGCTTCTCTAGCGGGGGCTGGGTCGATGAGCAGTTCTTC. Its translation is CASSFSSGGWVDEQFF.

This clone is a singleton in its sample. The same CDR3 is also encoded by other DNA sequences in this sample. The rearrangement links TRBV2 to TRBJ1-1, with a possible D match to TRBD1 (5 bases). This CDR3 region has 13 residues. V lost 8 bases to trimming and J lost 2 bases, with 12 bases between them. From germline, CDR1 is SNHLY and CDR2 FYNNEI. Here the CDR3 DNA reads TGTGCCAGCTCCCGTACAGGCAACACTGAAGCTTTCTTT. Encoded protein: CASSRTGNTEAFF. The variable domain in full, with the rest retrieved from reference TRBV2 and TRBJ1-1, is EPEVTQTPSHQVTQMGQEVILRCVPISNHLYFYWYRQILGQKVEFLVSFYNNEISEKSEIFDDQFSVERPDGSNFTLKIRSTKLEDSAMYFCASSRTGNTEAFFGQGTRLTVV.

This chain joins TRBV4-1 and TRBJ2-1; 7 positions agree with TRBD1. The germline V gene has CDR1 MGHRA and CDR2 YSYEKL. Losses at the gene ends were 2 bases for V and 7 bases for J; bases not matched to a gene: 5. The CDR3 totals 14 residues. This CDR3 reads CASSQPTGFNEQFF. The CDR3 nucleotides are TGCGCCAGCAGCCAACCGACAGGGTTTAATGAGCAGTTCTTC.

The genes are TRBV7-9 and TRBJ1-2, with 8 bases lining up with TRBD1. The CDR3 loop spans 17 amino acids. The germline gives CDR1 SEHNR, CDR2 FQNEAQ (reference sequence). V lost 3 bases to trimming and J lost 8 bases; unmatched junction nucleotides: 17. Here the CDR3 DNA reads TGTGCCAGCAGCTTCTACCCGGACAGGGCTACCCAGCGGGGCTACACCTTC. It is translated as CASSFYPDRATQRGYTF.

The V call is TRBV4-3, the J call TRBJ1-4; 8 nucleotides align to TRBD1. J lost 2 bases, V lost 5 bases, and 4 bases had no gene match. Per germline, CDR1 LGHNA and CDR2 YSLEER. This CDR3 is built from 15 residues. CDR3 sequence: CASSSGTGTNEKLFF. The CDR3 bases are TGCGCCAGCAGCTCAGGGACAGGCACTAATGAAAAACTGTTTTTT.

This clone was counted once. A junction end diverges from the germline sequence, so it may reflect a read error. J is TRBJ2-3 and V is TRBV7-7; 8 bases line up with TRBD2. The CDR3 sequence is 14 residues long. The germline gives CDR1 SSHAT, CDR2 FNYEAQ (reference sequence). CDR3 sequence reads: CASSRGGSTDTQYF. CDR3 nucleotide sequence: TGTGCTAGCAGCCGCGGGGGGAGCACAGATACGCAGTATTTT.

In this sample, this clone turned up many times. J is TRBJ2-3 and V is TRBV7-2; 9 bases agree with TRBD2. V gave up 3 bases and J gave up 1 base; unmatched junction bases: 5. Per germline, CDR1 SGHTA and CDR2 FQGNSA. CDR3 length: 16 amino acids. CDR3 sequence reads: CASSFRLAAGTDTQYF. The CDR3 DNA sequence: TGTGCCAGCAGCTTCCGACTAGCGGCTGGCACAGATACGCAGTATTTT.

The chain recombines TRBV11-2 with TRBJ1-3; D unclear. V was trimmed by 5 bases and J by 0 bases, leaving 8 bases between them. CDR3 size: 14 residues. Looked up from germline, CDR1 is SGHAT and CDR2 is FQNNGV. CDR3 sequence reads: CASSQGVSGNTIYF. As DNA, the CDR3 is TGTGCCAGCAGCCAAGGAGTCTCTGGAAACACCATATATTTT. The full variable domain, rest sourced from reference TRBV11-2 and TRBJ1-3, is EAGVAQSPRYKIIEKRQSVAFWCNPISGHATLYWYQQILGQGPKLLIQFQNNGVVDDSQLPKDRFSAERLKGVDSTLKIQPAKLEDSAVYLCASSQGVSGNTIYFGEGSWLTVV.

V usage is TRBV29-1 and J usage is TRBJ2-7; TRBD1 aligns across 8 bases. CDR1 SQVTM and CDR2 ANQGSEA come from the germline V gene. The V segment lost 6 bases and the J segment 7 bases; nucleotides outside the gene matches: 14. The CDR3 length is 14 residues. This chain's CDR3 is CSVVQGDRPREQYF. The CDR3 DNA follows: TGCAGCGTAGTACAGGGGGATCGCCCCAGGGAGCAGTACTTC.

This chain's CDR3 is CASSPQHRTYEQYF. The CDR3 bases are TGTGCCAGCAGTCCTCAACACCGAACCTACGAGCAGTACTTC. The chain carries TRBV27 and TRBJ2-7; unclear D gene. The V end was cut by 5 bases, the J end by 2 bases, with 13 bases between. CDR1 and CDR2 (germline): MNHEY, SMNVEV (reference sequence). CDR3 length: 14 residues.

The rearrangement uses TRBV6-1 and TRBJ2-1, with 10 bases aligning to TRBD1. Trimming cost V 4 bases and J 9 bases; bases outside gene matches: 9. CDR1 is MNHNS, CDR2 SASEGT, per germline. The CDR3 has 15 residues. CDR3 nucleotides: TGTGCCAGCAGTGCTTTGGACAGGGGGATGGGTGAGCAGTTCTTC. Its translation is CASSALDRGMGEQFF.

The table lists this clone with a count of one. This chain links TRBV19 with TRBJ1-1, with D possibly TRBD1 on 6 matching bases. This CDR3 has 12 residues. V lost 4 bases to trimming and J lost 4 bases, with 7 bases between them. The germline V gene has CDR1 LNHDA and CDR2 SQIVND (reference sequence). DNA of the CDR3: TGTGCCAGTAGTAGCAGGGGCACTGAAGCTTTCTTT. Protein product: CASSSRGTEAFF. The variable domain in full, with the rest retrieved from reference TRBV19 and TRBJ1-1, is DGGITQSPKYLFRKEGQNVTLSCEQNLNHDAMYWYRQDPGQGLRLIYYSQIVNDFQKGDIAEGYSVSREKKESFPLTVTSAQKNPTAFYLCASSSRGTEAFFGQGTRLTVV.

This clone was counted a few times. The J gene is TRBJ1-2, the V gene TRBV2; 12 bases align to TRBD1. Trimming cost V 7 bases and J 8 bases; bases outside gene matches: 11. CDR3 length equals 15 residues. The V gene's germline CDR1 is SNHLY and CDR2 FYNNEI. The CDR3 DNA sequence: TGTGCCAGCAAATCCACCGGGACAGGGGGCGAAGGCTACACCTTC. This translates into CASKSTGTGGEGYTF.

As DNA, the CDR3 is TGTGCCAGCAGCTTATTCGCACCCGACGGGGAGACCCAGTACTTC. This translates into CASSLFAPDGETQYF. The V gene is TRBV11-2, the J gene TRBJ2-5; no definite D call. Germline values: CDR1 SGHAT, CDR2 FQNNGV. Trimming stripped 2 bases from V and 5 bases from J, with 15 bases between. This CDR3 is built from 15 residues. The complete variable domain, with remaining parts taken from reference TRBV11-2 and TRBJ2-5, reads EAGVAQSPRYKIIEKRQSVAFWCNPISGHATLYWYQQILGQGPKLLIQFQNNGVVDDSQLPKDRFSAERLKGVDSTLKIQPAKLEDSAVYLCASSLFAPDGETQYFGPGTRLLVL.

V and J are TRBV11-2 and TRBJ2-1; D is unclear. The germline V gene encodes CDR1 SGHAT and CDR2 FQNNGV. The CDR3 covers 15 residues. V was clipped by 1 base and J by 4 bases, with 11 bases between them. The CDR3 loop is CASSLVQYGYNEQFF. The CDR3, as DNA: TGTGCCAGCAGCTTAGTCCAGTACGGGTACAATGAGCAGTTCTTC.